This T cell receptor (beta chain) was profiled in a study of blood T cell repertoires in COVID-19. Study-level information: Material from acute and convalescent COVID-19 was sourced from the United States, Italy and Spain.

With respect to this clone: Germline and junction disagree at one end, which may indicate a read error.

Participants reported their clinical history, and cohort assignment relied on those reports. The data were produced by immunoSEQ multiplex PCR, yet TCRdb's version contains in-frame clones alone and is incomplete. The sample gives approximately 220,000 clones, 83% of which show up once; 4.8% is in the top ten. The TCR was taken from a woman between 50 and 59 years old who had been exposed to COVID-19. The specimen sequenced was PBMCs or T cells enriched from blood (not recorded which).

CDR3 sequence: CASSADKSSTSPLF. The CDR3 region has the DNA TGTGCCAGCAGCGCGGACAAATCCTCGACTAGCCCCCTCTTC. The chain joins TRBV5-8 to TRBJ2-4; 7 nucleotides line up with TRBD2. The CDR3 has 14 residues. The V gene's germline CDR1 is SGHTS and CDR2 YDEGEE. The whole variable domain, remainder taken from reference TRBV5-8 and TRBJ2-4, is EAGVTQSPTHLIKTRGQQATLRCSPISGHTSVYWYQQALGLGLQFLLWYDEGEERNRGNFPPRFSGRQFPNYSSELNVNALELEDSALYLCASSADKSSTSPLFGAGTRLSVL.